Listed below are T cell receptor beta chains from one sample, sequenced in a study of CD8+ T cells in alopecia areata. The table came from immunoSEQ multiplex PCR; TCRdb's copy has only in-frame clones and leaves some out. The sample shows about 150,000 clones, around 47% of them seen only once. The sequenced material came from CD4+ T cells sorted from blood. The receptors stem from a human donor with alopecia areata. Both conserved end residues are part of each CDR3. D genes are given only for firm matches. Size is omitted from some rows. Given values are once, few, many or a class for expanded clones.

len	v_gene	d_gene	abundance	j_gene	CDR3aa	CDR3nt
16	TRBV5-4	TRBD2	once	TRBJ2-3	CASSWSQGTSRDTQYF	TGTGCCAGCAGCTGGTCACAAGGGACTAGCAGAGATACGCAGTATTTT
12	TRBV7-9	.	.	TRBJ1-1	CASKGGNTEAFF	TGTGCCAGCAAAGGGGGAAACACTGAAGCTTTCTTT
14	TRBV27	TRBD1	.	TRBJ1-2	CASSLVGGPYGYTF	TGTGCCAGCAGCCTTGTAGGGGGCCCCTATGGCTACACCTTC
14	TRBV29-1	TRBD2	few	TRBJ2-5	CSVNSGSAGETQYF	TGCAGCGTCAACAGCGGGAGTGCAGGAGAGACCCAGTACTTC
14	TRBV29-1	.	.	TRBJ2-3	CSVSAPRVPDTQYF	TGCAGCGTTTCCGCCCCCAGGGTCCCAGATACGCAGTATTTT
13	TRBV4-1	.	.	TRBJ2-7	CASSQGNGVAQYF	TGTGCCAGCAGCCAAGGTAATGGCGTGGCGCAGTACTTC
17	TRBV4-1	.	few	TRBJ2-6	CASSQELASTGANVLTF	TGCGCCAGCAGCCAAGAATTGGCCTCGACTGGGGCCAACGTCCTGACTTTC
15	TRBV28	TRBD1	few	TRBJ1-1	CASSKPGQGHTEAFF	TGTGCCAGCAGTAAACCGGGACAGGGCCACACTGAAGCTTTCTTT
15	TRBV7-9	TRBD1	few	TRBJ2-1	CASSRWDRGYNEQFF	TGTGCCAGCAGCAGGTGGGACAGGGGCTACAATGAGCAGTTCTTC
12	TRBV7-2	.	.	TRBJ2-3	CASSVNIDTQYF	TGTGCCAGCAGCGTCAACATAGATACGCAGTATTTT
14	TRBV28	.	.	TRBJ1-2	CASRATGTPGGYTF	TGTGCCAGCAGAGCCACAGGGACCCCGGGTGGCTACACCTTC
14	TRBV28	TRBD1	few	TRBJ1-2	CASSRGTANYGYTF	TGTGCCAGCAGCCGCGGGACAGCCAACTATGGCTACACCTTC
13	TRBV29-1	TRBD1	few	TRBJ1-5	CSVTGSSNQPQHF	TGCAGCGTGACAGGGAGTAGCAATCAGCCCCAGCATTTT
12	TRBV2	.	.	TRBJ2-5	CASNEGAETQYF	TGTGCCAGCAATGAGGGAGCTGAGACCCAGTACTTC
15	TRBV7-2	.	.	TRBJ1-1	CASSLGTARNTEAFF	TGTGCCAGCAGCTTAGGGACCGCGAGGAACACTGAAGCTTTCTTT
14	TRBV7-9	.	few	TRBJ1-1	CASSLRRSGTEAFF	TGTGCCAGCAGCTTACGCCGAAGTGGGACTGAAGCTTTCTTT
15	TRBV28	.	few	TRBJ1-1	CASSPDAIQDTEAFF	TGTGCCAGCAGCCCTGACGCGATACAGGACACTGAAGCTTTCTTT
11	TRBV29-1	.	.	TRBJ2-3	CSVGAGDTQYF	TGCAGCGTTGGAGCGGGAGATACGCAGTATTTT
13	TRBV28	.	once	TRBJ1-5	CASSFVTNQPQHF	TGTGCCAGCAGTTTCGTTACCAATCAGCCCCAGCATTTT
11	TRBV29-1	.	few	TRBJ2-1	CSVEKGNEQFF	TGCAGCGTTGAGAAGGGCAATGAGCAGTTCTTC
12	TRBV30	.	.	TRBJ2-7	CAWSPDSYEQYF	TGTGCCTGGAGTCCTGACTCCTACGAGCAGTACTTC
15	TRBV27	.	.	TRBJ1-5	CASRIDTNERQPQHF	TGTGCCAGCAGGATAGACACAAATGAACGTCAGCCCCAGCATTTT
14	TRBV29-1	TRBD1	.	TRBJ2-1	CSVDRDSSYNEQFF	TGCAGCGTTGACCGGGACAGTTCTTACAATGAGCAGTTCTTC
15	TRBV6-5	.	.	TRBJ1-2	CASNRGWDSNYGYTF	TGTGCCAGCAATCGGGGATGGGACTCTAACTATGGCTACACCTTC
14	TRBV30	.	once	TRBJ2-6	CAWSFEVGANVLTF	TGTGCCTGGAGTTTCGAAGTTGGGGCCAACGTCCTGACTTTC
15	TRBV10-2	TRBD1	few	TRBJ1-1	CASSEGMTGTPEAFF	TGCGCCAGCAGTGAGGGGATGACAGGGACCCCTGAAGCTTTCTTT
14	TRBV30	TRBD2	.	TRBJ2-5	CAWNFLAGVETQYF	TGTGCCTGGAACTTTCTAGCGGGAGTTGAGACCCAGTACTTC
13	TRBV30	.	few	TRBJ1-5	CAWGSGGNQPQHF	TGTGCCTGGGGATCAGGGGGCAATCAGCCCCAGCATTTT
12	TRBV2	.	.	TRBJ2-5	CASRAEGETQYF	TGTGCCAGCAGAGCGGAAGGGGAGACCCAGTACTTC
16	TRBV6-5	.	.	TRBJ1-1	CASSYGILPDRREAFF	TGTGCCAGCAGTTACGGGATACTGCCCGACAGACGTGAAGCTTTCTTT
13	TRBV5-1	TRBD1	few	TRBJ2-5	CASSLGQGDTQYF	TGCGCCAGCAGCTTGGGACAGGGAGACACCCAGTACTTC
12	TRBV29-1	.	.	TRBJ1-2	CSASRGGYGYTF	TGCAGCGCGTCAAGGGGGGGCTATGGCTACACCTTC
14	TRBV7-2	TRBD2	.	TRBJ2-1	CASSATSGFNEQFF	TGTGCCAGCAGCGCTACTAGCGGTTTCAATGAGCAGTTCTTC
15	TRBV12-5	TRBD2	few	TRBJ2-5	CASVGLAGGTETQYF	TGTGCTAGTGTCGGACTAGCGGGAGGTACGGAGACCCAGTACTTC
14	TRBV5-1	TRBD2	once	TRBJ2-2	CASTGTSGPGELFF	TGCGCCAGCACCGGGACTAGCGGTCCCGGGGAGCTGTTTTTT
14	TRBV27	TRBD1	.	TRBJ1-2	CASKDRGRNYGYTF	TGTGCCAGCAAGGACAGGGGCCGGAACTATGGCTACACCTTC
17	TRBV4-1	TRBD1	few	TRBJ2-7	CASSHYPGTGEAYEQYF	TGCGCCAGCAGCCATTATCCCGGGACAGGGGAAGCCTACGAGCAGTACTTC
13	TRBV5-6	.	.	TRBJ1-2	CASSLIPENGYTF	TGTGCCAGCAGCTTGATCCCCGAAAATGGCTACACCTTC
11	TRBV6-6	.	few	TRBJ2-7	CASREGSEQYF	TGTGCCAGCAGAGAGGGGAGCGAGCAGTACTTC
14	TRBV14	.	few	TRBJ1-5	CASSQSNSNQPQHF	TGTGCCAGCAGCCAATCCAATAGCAATCAGCCCCAGCATTTT
15	TRBV6-1	TRBD2	few	TRBJ2-1	CASSEPAGAYNEQFF	TGTGCCAGCAGTGAACCAGCGGGGGCCTACAATGAGCAGTTCTTC
17	TRBV7-2	.	.	TRBJ2-1	CASSRYPRGASYNEQFF	TGTGCCAGCAGCAGATACCCCCGCGGGGCCTCCTACAATGAGCAGTTCTTC
13	TRBV29-1	TRBD2	.	TRBJ2-1	CSVGEQSGTKQFF	TGCAGCGTTGGGGAACAAAGCGGGACGAAGCAGTTCTTC
10	TRBV20-1	.	once	TRBJ2-7	CSASPYEQYF	TGCAGTGCTAGCCCCTACGAGCAGTACTTC
13	TRBV27	.	.	TRBJ1-1	CASSPLVPAEAFF	TGTGCCAGCAGTCCACTAGTCCCGGCAGAAGCTTTCTTT
11	TRBV29-1	TRBD1	.	TRBJ1-2	CSVRQGYGYTF	TGCAGCGTTCGACAGGGGTATGGCTACACCTTC
11	TRBV29-1	.	few	TRBJ1-4	CSVLRVEKLFF	TGCAGCGTGCTCAGGGTTGAAAAACTGTTTTTT
14	TRBV5-4	TRBD1	.	TRBJ1-2	CASSLTGTDYGYTF	TGTGCCAGCAGCTTGACCGGGACAGATTATGGCTACACCTTC
15	TRBV30	TRBD1	.	TRBJ1-1	CAWSGSGQGATEAFF	TGTGCCTGGAGTGGATCCGGACAGGGGGCCACTGAAGCTTTCTTT
15	TRBV5-4	TRBD2	.	TRBJ2-5	CASSLRTSGRETQYF	TGTGCCAGCAGCTTGAGGACTAGCGGTAGGGAGACCCAGTACTTC